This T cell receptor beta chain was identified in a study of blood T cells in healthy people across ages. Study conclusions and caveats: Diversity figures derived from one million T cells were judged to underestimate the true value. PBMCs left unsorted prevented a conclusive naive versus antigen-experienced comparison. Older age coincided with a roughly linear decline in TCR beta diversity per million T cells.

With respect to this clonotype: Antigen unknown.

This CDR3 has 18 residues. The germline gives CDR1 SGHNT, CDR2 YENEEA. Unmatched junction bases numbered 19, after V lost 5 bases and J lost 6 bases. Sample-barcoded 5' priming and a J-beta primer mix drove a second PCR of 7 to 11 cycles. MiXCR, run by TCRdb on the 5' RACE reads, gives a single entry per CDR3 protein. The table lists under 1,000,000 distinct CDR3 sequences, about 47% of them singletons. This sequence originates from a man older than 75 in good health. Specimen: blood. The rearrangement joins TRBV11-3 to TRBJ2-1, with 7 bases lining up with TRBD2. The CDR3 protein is CASSPKRLTSPRSNEQFF. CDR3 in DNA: TGTGCCAGCAGCCCTAAGCGGTTGACTAGCCCGAGAAGCAATGAGCAGTTCTTC. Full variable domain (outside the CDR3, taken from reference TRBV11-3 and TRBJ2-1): EAGVVQSPRYKIIEKKQPVAFWCNPISGHNTLYWYLQNLGQGPELLIRYENEEAVDDSQLPKDRFSAERLKGVDSTLKIQPAELGDSAVYLCASSPKRLTSPRSNEQFFGPGTRLTVL.